The 23 T cell receptor beta chains listed next were all sequenced from one sample in a study of CD8 T cells in ankylosing spondylitis. TCRdb re-called the 5' RACE reads through MiXCR, storing one row per CDR3 protein. The sample includes about 150,000 distinct CDR3 sequences, around a third of them seen just once. The source material was synovial fluid, either unsorted or a sorted T cell fraction (not recorded which). Receptor source: a male donor with ankylosing spondylitis.

This clonotype was detected a few times. This rearrangement joins TRBV4-1 to TRBJ1-5; D remains ambiguous. Looked up from germline, CDR1 is MGHRA and CDR2 is YSYEKL. CDR3 length equals 15 residues. V dropped 1 base and J dropped 5 bases, with 12 bases sitting between them. The CDR3 here is CASSQGPGSYQPQHF. The CDR3 DNA reads as TGCGCCAGCAGCCAAGGCCCGGGTTCATATCAGCCCCAGCATTTT.

The chain recombines TRBV5-1 with TRBJ2-7, with D possibly being TRBD1 (6 bases). CDR1 SGHRS and CDR2 YFSETQ come from the germline V gene. V was cut by 4 bases and J by 3 bases, with 14 bases left in between. The CDR3 loop spans 14 amino acids. DNA of the CDR3: TGCGCCAGCAGCCAATCCAGGGGATACTACGAGCAGTACTTC. Amino acids: CASSQSRGYYEQYF.

This sequence joins TRBV20-1 and TRBJ2-1, with unresolved D. The CDR3 loop spans 10 amino acids. From germline, CDR1 is DFQATT and CDR2 SNEGSKA (reference sequence). V was pared by 5 bases and J by 5 bases, with 4 bases between. In nucleotides, the CDR3 is TGCAGTGCTGAGGACAATGAGCAGTTCTTC. Residues: CSAEDNEQFF.

This clonotype was detected only a few times. The chain links TRBV11-2 to TRBJ2-7; tentatively, D is TRBD2 (5 bases). The ends were cut back, 5 bases at V and 2 bases at J, with 13 bases in the middle. Germline V gene data show CDR1 as SGHAT and CDR2 as FQNNGV. The CDR3 consists of 14 residues. Here the CDR3 reads CASSQTTGTYEQYF. The CDR3 region has the DNA TGTGCCAGCAGCCAAACTACGGGAACCTACGAGCAGTACTTC.

This sequence joins TRBV29-1 and TRBJ1-3; TRBD1 matches 10 bases. Germline values: CDR1 SQVTM, CDR2 ANQGSEA. The junction had 3 bases not matched to a gene; V was cut back by 3 bases and J by 4 bases. The CDR3 runs 14 residues. The DNA for the CDR3 is TGCAGCGTTGACGACAGGGGGCTCGGAAACACCATATATTTT. Residues: CSVDDRGLGNTIYF.

This clonotype was seen repeatedly, ten times or more. The chain has TRBV5-6 and TRBJ1-1; D perhaps matches TRBD1 (5 bases). CDR3 length: 15 residues. V was shortened by 2 bases and J by 0 bases, with 11 bases between the two germline ends. Germline CDR1 is SGHDT and CDR2 is YYEEEE. The CDR3: CASSFRQLLNTEAFF. CDR3 sequence (DNA): TGTGCCAGCAGCTTCCGACAGTTATTGAACACTGAAGCTTTCTTT. Full variable domain (rest looked up from reference TRBV5-6 and TRBJ1-1): DAGVTQSPTHLIKTRGQQVTLRCSPKSGHDTVSWYQQALGQGPQFIFQYYEEEERQRGNFPDRFSGHQFPNYSSELNVNALLLGDSALYLCASSFRQLLNTEAFFGQGTRLTVV.

V is TRBV20-1 and J is TRBJ2-5; 11 nucleotides agree with TRBD2. Germline assignment: CDR1 DFQATT and CDR2 SNEGSKA (reference sequence). The CDR3 is made up of 14 amino acids. V was pared by 6 bases and J by 5 bases, with 8 bases of the junction left unmatched. CDR3 in DNA: TGCAGTGCAGCCGGGACTAGCGGCCGGGAGACCCAGTACTTC. Translated, it gives CSAAGTSGRETQYF.

This clonotype has a handful of counts. V gene TRBV4-3 combines with J gene TRBJ2-3; 11 bases are shared with TRBD2. Germline V gene data show CDR1 as LGHNA and CDR2 as YSLEER. This CDR3 comprises 16 residues. The junction had 4 bases not matched to a gene; V was cut back by 4 bases and J by 1 base. CDR3: CASSRLLAGGTDTQYF. For the CDR3, the DNA is TGCGCCAGCAGCCGGCTACTAGCGGGAGGCACAGATACGCAGTATTTT.

This clonotype was found a few times. The chain is built from TRBV3-1 and TRBJ1-4; D call uncertain. This CDR3 has 14 amino acids. The V and J ends lost 7 bases and 1 base respectively, with 10 bases between them. Germline values: CDR1 LGHDT, CDR2 YNNKEL (reference sequence). The CDR3 is CASMRRGTNEKLFF. CDR3 nucleotide sequence: TGTGCCAGCATGCGGCGGGGAACTAATGAAAAACTGTTTTTT. Drawing the rest from reference TRBV3-1 and TRBJ1-4, the complete variable domain is DTAVSQTPKYLVTQMGNDKSIKCEQNLGHDTMYWYKQDSKKFLKIMFSYNNKELIINETVPNRFSPKSPDKAHLNLHINSLELGDSAVYFCASMRRGTNEKLFFGSGTQLSVL.

The chain couples TRBV20-1 to TRBJ2-1; perhaps TRBD2 as D (6 bases). Germline V gene data show CDR1 as DFQATT and CDR2 as SNEGSKA (reference sequence). Deletions cut 1 base from V and 6 bases from J, with 19 bases between. The CDR3 is 16 residues long. CDR3 DNA: TGCAGTGCTAGAGTATGGCTAGCGTCGAGGGGCAATGAGCAGTTCTTC. Protein sequence: CSARVWLASRGNEQFF.

The rearrangement uses TRBV10-3 and TRBJ1-4, with D perhaps matching TRBD1 (5 bases). Germline V gives CDR1 ENHRY, CDR2 SYGVKD. V lost 2 bases and J 7 bases, leaving 11 bases between the germline ends. This CDR3 comprises 14 residues. The CDR3 nucleotides are TGTGCCATCAGTGAGGGCGCGACAGCTGAAAAACTGTTTTTT. This encodes CAISEGATAEKLFF.

This clonotype was found a few times. This chain connects TRBV7-3 to TRBJ1-5; D is uncertain. Germline-derived CDR1 and CDR2 are SGHTA and FQGTGA. CDR3 length: 13 residues. Trimming cost V 5 bases and J 6 bases, with 11 bases left between them. CDR3 sequence reads: CASSPGLGQPQHF. The CDR3 DNA reads TGTGCCAGCAGCCCAGGTCTTGGTCAGCCCCAGCATTTT.

This clonotype has only a few counts. This chain uses TRBV6-2 or TRBV6-3 with TRBJ2-1, with 10 positions matching TRBD2. The germline gives CDR1 MNHEY, CDR2 SVGEGT. The CDR3 sequence is 14 residues long. V gave up 8 bases and J gave up 10 bases; unmatched junction bases: 11. Here the CDR3 reads CASRASGSVGEQFF. The CDR3 DNA is TGTGCCAGCCGCGCTAGCGGGAGTGTAGGAGAGCAGTTCTTC.

This chain connects TRBV3-1 to TRBJ2-7; D not resolved. This CDR3 spans 13 amino acids. CDR1 LGHDT and CDR2 YNNKEL come from the germline V gene (reference sequence). Trimming stripped 2 bases from V and 2 bases from J, with 7 bases between. The chain's CDR3 is CASSQRTAYEQYF. The CDR3 region has the DNA TGTGCCAGCAGCCAAAGAACTGCCTACGAGCAGTACTTC.

This clonotype has a handful of counts. The chain carries TRBV11-2 and TRBJ2-7; the D gene is possibly TRBD1 (5 bases). Trimming stripped 0 bases from V and 2 bases from J, with 8 bases between. The CDR3 is 14 residues long. Looked up from germline, CDR1 is SGHAT and CDR2 is FQNNGV. The CDR3 sequence is CASSLDPGTYEQYF. For the CDR3, the DNA is TGTGCCAGCAGCTTAGATCCAGGGACCTACGAGCAGTACTTC.

The rearrangement joins TRBV18 to TRBJ2-1, with D possibly being TRBD1 (5 bases). The germline CDR1 and CDR2 sequences are KGHSH and LQKENI. Trimming took off 5 bases at V and 8 bases at J, with 10 bases between the two ends. The CDR3 spans 12 residues. The CDR3 DNA follows: TGTGCCAGCTCATTCAGGGCAGATGAGCAGTTCTTC. Its protein is CASSFRADEQFF.

The CDR3 loop is CASGGTAANYGYTF. DNA for the CDR3: TGTGCCAGCGGAGGGACAGCTGCTAACTATGGCTACACCTTC. The gene calls are TRBV27 and TRBJ1-2; 7 nucleotides line up with TRBD1. Looked up from germline, CDR1 is MNHEY and CDR2 is SMNVEV (reference sequence). V trimming: 8 bases; J trimming: 0 bases; junction bases outside the gene matches: 6. The CDR3 is made up of 14 amino acids.

The CDR3: CASSQIGQGVLGNTIYF. The CDR3 coding sequence is TGTGCCAGCAGCCAAATCGGACAGGGCGTGTTGGGAAACACCATATATTTT. The V gene is TRBV5-8, the J gene TRBJ1-3, with 8 bases identical to TRBD1. V dropped 4 bases and J dropped 4; count of bases not matched to a gene: 13. Germline CDR1 and CDR2: SGHTS and YDEGEE. The CDR3 has 17 amino acids.

The sample holds a few counts of this clonotype. CDR3 sequence (DNA): TGTGCCAGCAGCCACGGACGGTCGAATCAGCCCCAGCATTTT. Protein: CASSHGRSNQPQHF. The J gene is TRBJ1-5, the V gene TRBV7-9; no firm D call. CDR3 length: 14 residues. CDR1 and CDR2 from the germline V gene are SEHNR and FQNEAQ (reference sequence). V was clipped by 5 bases and J by 4 bases, with 12 bases between them.

The chain combines TRBV15 with TRBJ1-2; D call uncertain. The CDR3 totals 14 residues. V dropped 0 bases and J dropped 3 bases, with 8 bases sitting between them. Germline loops: CDR1 LNHNV, CDR2 YYDKDF (reference sequence). CDR3 residues: CATSRDGSDYGYTF. The CDR3 DNA sequence: TGTGCCACCAGCAGAGATGGGTCAGACTATGGCTACACCTTC.

This clonotype was counted at least ten times. The chain employs TRBV6-5 and TRBJ1-1; D unresolved. The CDR3 extends over 13 amino acids. Germline V gives CDR1 MNHEY, CDR2 SVGAGI. The V end was cut by 2 bases, the J end by 1 base, with 5 bases between. CDR3 region: CASSYRWNTEAFF. CDR3 bases: TGTGCCAGCAGTTACAGGTGGAACACTGAAGCTTTCTTT.

This clonotype was counted ten times or more. The chain has TRBV29-1 and TRBJ1-2, with a weak D call TRBD1 (5 bases). The CDR3 runs 13 residues. CDR1 is SQVTM and CDR2 is ANQGSEA in the germline V gene. Trimming cost V 7 bases and J 8 bases, with 20 bases left between them. Here the CDR3 DNA reads TGCAGCGCCACGGGACTCTCGGGCGAGGGCTACACCTTC. Translating gives CSATGLSGEGYTF.

The chain couples TRBV20-1 to TRBJ1-2; D is perhaps TRBD1 (5 bases). V dropped 0 bases and J dropped 6 bases, with 14 bases sitting between them. Germline V gene sequence: CDR1 DFQATT, CDR2 SNEGSKA (reference sequence). This CDR3 has 14 residues. Here the CDR3 DNA reads TGCAGTGCTAGAGAGGGGGGAGTTGGGAATGGCTACACCTTC. Translation gives CSAREGGVGNGYTF.